The 12 T cell receptor beta chains presented below share a single source sample, sequenced in a study of blood T cell repertoires in COVID-19. TCRdb keeps only in-frame clones here, not all; method: immunoSEQ multiplex PCR. The data contain 15,000 to 20,000 clones, less than 90% of them singletons. The source material was peripheral blood. These receptors all come from a man aged 55 to 69 with acute or convalescent COVID-19.

This clone was detected only once. The gene calls are TRBV7-8 and TRBJ1-3, with D unclear. The V end was cut by 1 base, the J end by 5 bases, with 6 bases between. This CDR3 is built from 13 residues. Germline assignment: CDR1 SGHVS and CDR2 FQNEAQ. The CDR3 reads CASSLGPRNTIYF. The CDR3 coding sequence is TGTGCCAGCAGCTTAGGGCCCCGAAACACCATATATTTT.

The rearrangement links TRBV7-2 to TRBJ2-3; 14 bases match TRBD2. V lost 5 bases and J lost 6; bases outside the gene matches: 10. CDR3 length: 17 residues. Per the germline V gene, CDR1 is SGHTA and CDR2 is FQGNSA. This chain's CDR3 is CASSPTRTSGGLDTQYF. The CDR3 DNA reads as TGTGCCAGCAGCCCCACACGGACTAGCGGGGGGCTGGATACGCAGTATTTT. The full variable domain, in which reference TRBV7-2 and TRBJ2-3 provide the parts outside the CDR3, is GAGVSQSPSNKVTEKGKDVELRCDPISGHTALYWYRQSLGQGLEFLIYFQGNSAPDKSGLPSDRFSAERTGGSVSTLTIQRTQQEDSAVYLCASSPTRTSGGLDTQYFGPGTRLTVL.

The chain links TRBV29-1 to TRBJ2-2, with no clear D. Per the germline V gene, CDR1 is SQVTM and CDR2 is ANQGSEA. V was trimmed by 0 bases and J by 3 bases, leaving 8 bases between them. The CDR3 has 14 residues. The DNA for the CDR3 is TGCAGCGTTGAAGATTCAAGCTACACCGGGGAGCTGTTTTTT. It codes for CSVEDSSYTGELFF.

The rearrangement uses TRBV11-1 and TRBJ2-7; the D gene is possibly TRBD1 (6 bases). This CDR3 has 14 residues. CDR1 and CDR2 (germline): SGHAT, FQDESV (reference sequence). Deletions cut 1 base from V and 4 bases from J, with 11 bases between. The CDR3 DNA is TGTGCCAGCAGCTTAGGGACAGCCGGATACGAGCAGTACTTC. This codes for CASSLGTAGYEQYF.

The V and J genes are TRBV9 and TRBJ2-5; 12 nucleotides align to TRBD2. CDR3 size: 17 residues. CDR1 is SGDLS and CDR2 is YYNGEE in the germline V gene. V dropped 0 bases and J dropped 1; count of bases not matched to a gene: 4. The CDR3 nucleotides read TGTGCCAGCAGCGTAGATCTAGCGGGAGGGCTCCAAGAGACCCAGTACTTC. As protein: CASSVDLAGGLQETQYF.

This sequence joins TRBV11-2 and TRBJ2-5; D may be TRBD2 (5 bases). The V end was cut by 5 bases, the J end by 1 base, with 20 bases between. CDR1 is SGHAT and CDR2 is FQNNGV in the germline V gene. The CDR3 runs 17 residues. The DNA of the CDR3 is TGTGCCAGCAGCATAAGTTACCCCTCGGACTTCCAAGAGACCCAGTACTTC. Its protein product is CASSISYPSDFQETQYF.

This chain joins TRBV11-3 and TRBJ2-1; 7 positions match TRBD1. V lost 5 bases to trimming and J lost 8 bases; unmatched junction nucleotides: 15. The CDR3 is made up of 16 amino acids. Germline V lookup: CDR1 SGHNT, CDR2 YENEEA. CDR3 nucleotides: TGTGCCAGCAGCCAGGGGGATTCTGGCCCAGCCGATGAGCAGTTCTTC. Translated, it gives CASSQGDSGPADEQFF.

CDR3 residues: CASRFQGGVDYGYTF. The CDR3 region has the DNA TGTGCCAGCAGGTTCCAGGGAGGTGTGGACTATGGCTACACCTTC. The V and J genes are TRBV6-5 and TRBJ1-2, with D tentatively TRBD1 (5 bases). Germline lookup yields CDR1 MNHEY and CDR2 SVGAGI. V was clipped by 6 bases and J by 3 bases, with 17 bases between them. This CDR3 has 15 residues.

The V and J genes are TRBV6-5 and TRBJ2-7; the match to TRBD1 covers 10 bases. Germline V gene sequence: CDR1 MNHEY, CDR2 SVGAGI. The trim removed 7 bases at V and 5 bases at J, leaving 8 bases unmatched. CDR3 size: 14 residues. CDR3 region: CASTDPDRGNEQYF. The CDR3 DNA reads TGTGCCAGCACCGATCCGGACAGGGGGAACGAGCAGTACTTC.

This clone appeared once. V gene TRBV9 combines with J gene TRBJ1-2; 8 nucleotides match TRBD1. The CDR3 extends over 13 amino acids. Germline assignment: CDR1 SGDLS and CDR2 YYNGEE. Trimming removed 3 bases from V and 6 bases from J; junction bases left unmatched: 4. CDR3 nucleotide sequence: TGTGCCAGCAGCGGCACAGGGGGAAATGGCTACACCTTC. Amino acid sequence: CASSGTGGNGYTF. The whole variable domain, remainder taken from reference TRBV9 and TRBJ1-2, is DSGVTQTPKHLITATGQRVTLRCSPRSGDLSVYWYQQSLDQGLQFLIQYYNGEERAKGNILERFSAQQFPDLHSELNLSSLELGDSALYFCASSGTGGNGYTFGSGTRLTVV.

The rearrangement uses TRBV5-1 and TRBJ2-7, with 7 nucleotides matching TRBD1. The CDR3 totals 13 residues. Germline V gives CDR1 SGHRS, CDR2 YFSETQ. The ends lost 4 bases at V and 1 base at J; junction bases unmatched: 2. CDR3 in amino acids: CASSGDRSYEQYF. The DNA for the CDR3 is TGCGCCAGCAGCGGGGACAGATCCTACGAGCAGTACTTC.

The chain carries TRBV4-1 and TRBJ2-7, with 9 bases fitting TRBD2. Germline-derived CDR1 and CDR2 are MGHRA and YSYEKL. J gave up 6 bases and V 3 bases, and 6 bases lay outside the gene matches. This CDR3 spans 14 amino acids. The CDR3 reads CASSQVSGSSEQYF. The CDR3 DNA is TGCGCCAGCAGCCAGGTTAGCGGGAGCTCCGAGCAGTACTTC.